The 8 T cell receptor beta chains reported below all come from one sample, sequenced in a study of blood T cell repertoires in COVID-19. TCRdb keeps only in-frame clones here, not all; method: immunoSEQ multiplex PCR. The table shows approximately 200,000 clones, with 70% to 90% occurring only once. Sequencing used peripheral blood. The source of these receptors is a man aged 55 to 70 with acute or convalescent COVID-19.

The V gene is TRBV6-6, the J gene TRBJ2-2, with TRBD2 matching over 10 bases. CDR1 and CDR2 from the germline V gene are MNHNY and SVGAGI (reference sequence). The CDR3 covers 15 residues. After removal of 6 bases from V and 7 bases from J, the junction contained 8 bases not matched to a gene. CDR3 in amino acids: CASSPSGRRVGELFF. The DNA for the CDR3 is TGTGCCAGCAGCCCTAGCGGGAGAAGGGTCGGGGAGCTGTTTTTT.

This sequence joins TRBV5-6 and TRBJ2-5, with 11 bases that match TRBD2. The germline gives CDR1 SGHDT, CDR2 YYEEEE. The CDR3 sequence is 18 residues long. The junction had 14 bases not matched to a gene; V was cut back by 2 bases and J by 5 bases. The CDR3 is CASSFRQVAGGPGETQYF. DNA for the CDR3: TGTGCCAGCAGCTTTCGTCAGGTAGCGGGAGGGCCGGGGGAGACCCAGTACTTC.

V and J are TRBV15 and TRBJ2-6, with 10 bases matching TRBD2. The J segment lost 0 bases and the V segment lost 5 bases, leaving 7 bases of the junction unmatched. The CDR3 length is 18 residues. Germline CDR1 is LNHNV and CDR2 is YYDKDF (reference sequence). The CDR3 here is CATSHPTSGYSGANVLTF. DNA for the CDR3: TGTGCCACCAGCCACCCGACTAGCGGGTACTCTGGGGCCAACGTCCTGACTTTC.

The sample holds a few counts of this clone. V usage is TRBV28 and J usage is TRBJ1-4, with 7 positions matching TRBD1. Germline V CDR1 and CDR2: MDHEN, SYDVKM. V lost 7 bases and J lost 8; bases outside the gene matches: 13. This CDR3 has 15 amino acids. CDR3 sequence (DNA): TGTGCCAGCACCAGGGGGGCCTCTTTCATGGAAAAACTGTTTTTT. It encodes CASTRGASFMEKLFF.

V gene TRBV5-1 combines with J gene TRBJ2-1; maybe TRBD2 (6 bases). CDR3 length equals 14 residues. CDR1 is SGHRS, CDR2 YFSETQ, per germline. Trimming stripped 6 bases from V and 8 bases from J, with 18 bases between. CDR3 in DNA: TGCGCCAGCATCCCCCGGGACTTCAGGGATGAGCAGTTCTTC. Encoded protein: CASIPRDFRDEQFF.

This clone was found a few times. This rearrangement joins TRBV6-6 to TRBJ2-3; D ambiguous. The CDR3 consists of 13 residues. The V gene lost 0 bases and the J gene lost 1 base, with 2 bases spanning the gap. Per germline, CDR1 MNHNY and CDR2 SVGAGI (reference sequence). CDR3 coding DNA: TGTGCCAGCAGTTACTCCGGCACAGATACGCAGTATTTT. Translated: CASSYSGTDTQYF.

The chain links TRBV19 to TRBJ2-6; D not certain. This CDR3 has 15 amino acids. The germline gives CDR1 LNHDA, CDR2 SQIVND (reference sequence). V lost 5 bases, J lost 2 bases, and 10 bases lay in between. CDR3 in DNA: TGTGCCAGTAGTGCGGCCCGGGCTGGGGCCAACGTCCTGACTTTC. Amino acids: CASSAARAGANVLTF. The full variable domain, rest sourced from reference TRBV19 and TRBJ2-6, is DGGITQSPKYLFRKEGQNVTLSCEQNLNHDAMYWYRQDPGQGLRLIYYSQIVNDFQKGDIAEGYSVSREKKESFPLTVTSAQKNPTAFYLCASSAARAGANVLTFGAGSRLTVL.

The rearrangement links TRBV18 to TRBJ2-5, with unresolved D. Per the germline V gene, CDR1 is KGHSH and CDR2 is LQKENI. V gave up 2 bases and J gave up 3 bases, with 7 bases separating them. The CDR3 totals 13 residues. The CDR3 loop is CASSPRDKETQYF. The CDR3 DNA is TGTGCCAGCTCACCAAGAGACAAAGAGACCCAGTACTTC.